The source of this TCR beta chain is a study of blood T cell repertoires in COVID-19. For the study at large: From the United States, Italy and Spain came samples of acute and convalescent COVID-19. From T cells, B-cell-depleted T cells, or PBMCs came the material, which was cDNA or gDNA.

In the authors' workflow: For nucleated cells, counts were estimated from reference gene primer amplification. Assay: immunoSEQ multiplex PCR; the TCRdb copy retains only in-frame clones and omits some. That table furnishes V, J and clone size, whereas the DNA furnished D and trimming. The data show some 120,000 clones, more than 65% seen once. V gave up 9 bases and J gave up 11 bases, with 19 bases separating them. The CDR3 has 12 residues. Germline CDR1 is LNHDA and CDR2 is SQIVND (reference sequence). The J gene is TRBJ1-1, the V gene TRBV19, with D possibly TRBD1 on 6 matching bases. The specimen sequenced was peripheral blood. This sequence was found in a human donor in a cohort sampled during active COVID-19. This chain's CDR3 is CASLNYQGRAFF. Here the CDR3 DNA reads TGTGCCAGCCTAAATTACCAGGGGCGGGCTTTCTTT.